A selection of T cell receptor beta chains follows, all from one sample in a study of cytomegalovirus exposure and HLA in healthy donors. TCRdb keeps only in-frame clones here, not all; method: immunoSEQ multiplex PCR. Of 70,000 to 85,000 clones listed, 62% are singletons. The sample comprised PBMCs. The receptor source for this set is a male donor in good health and CMV-seropositive. Each CDR3 is given with its conserved first and last residue. A D gene is named only where the DNA matches it firmly. Not all rows give a size; the values are once, few, many and, for expanded clones, a class.

d_gene | j_gene | v_gene | abundance | CDR3nt | CDR3aa
- | TRBJ1-2 | TRBV5-3 | - | TGTGCCAGAAGCAAGGACAGAATATATGGCTACCCCTTC | CARSKDRIYGYPF
- | TRBJ2-4 | TRBV18 | - | TGTGCCAGCTCACCCTTGGACAAACTAACCAAAAACATTCAGTACTTC | CASSPLDKLTKNIQYF
- | TRBJ1-1 | TRBV5-6 | - | TGTGCCAGCTTCTTCAGGGTGGGTACTGAAGCTTTCTTT | CASFFRVGTEAFF
- | TRBJ1-2 | TRBV15 | - | TGTGCCACTAGCAGGGGAGACAATAACTATGGCTACACCTTC | CATSRGDNNYGYTF
TRBD1 | TRBJ2-7 | TRBV19 | - | TGTGCCAGTAGTATTAAAGGGGACAGGTCCTACGAGCAGTACTTC | CASSIKGDRSYEQYF
- | TRBJ1-2 | TRBV2 | - | TGTGCCGGCCGTCGGGGCAAGTGGACAGAAGATGGCTACACCTTC | CAGRRGKWTEDGYTF
- | TRBJ1-1 | TRBV7-2 | once | TGTGCCAGCAGAACACCTGGGAGGGACACTGAAGCTTTCTTT | CASRTPGRDTEAFF
TRBD1 | TRBJ1-2 | TRBV19 | - | TGTGCCAGTAGTAGCGGACAGGGAGTGAAGGGCTACACCTTC | CASSSGQGVKGYTF
- | TRBJ1-6 | TRBV7-2 | few | TGTGCCAGCAGCTTAGAGGGCACGCGGGATAATTCACCCCTCCACTTT | CASSLEGTRDNSPLHF
- | TRBJ2-5 | TRBV7-9 | - | TGTGCCAGCAGCCCCCAGGGTCAAGAGACCCAGTACTTC | CASSPQGQETQYF
- | TRBJ2-2 | TRBV5-1 | - | TGCTCCAGCAGCTCCAGACGGGGGAACACCGGGGAGCTGTTTTTT | CSSSSRRGNTGELFF
- | TRBJ1-5 | TRBV11-2 | - | TGTGCCAGCAGTCAAGGACTTAGCAATCAGCCCCAGCATTTT | CASSQGLSNQPQHF
- | TRBJ1-3 | TRBV9 | once | TGTGCCAGCAGCGTAGGGGAGGGAAACACCATATATTTT | CASSVGEGNTIYF
- | TRBJ1-2 | TRBV5-1 | - | TGCGCCAGCAGCTCGGGGGGGCACGGCTACACCTTC | CASSSGGHGYTF
- | TRBJ1-2 | TRBV5-4 | - | TGTGCCAGCAGCTCTGACAGGAAGGATGGCTACACCTTC | CASSSDRKDGYTF
- | TRBJ2-1 | TRBV9 | - | TGTGCCAGCAGCGGGTCCAGAGGGTCCTACAATGAGCAGTTCTTC | CASSGSRGSYNEQFF
- | TRBJ1-2 | TRBV7-9 | few | TGTGCCAGCAGCCCCCTGACGGGAAACTATGGCTACACCTTC | CASSPLTGNYGYTF
TRBD2 | TRBJ2-7 | TRBV2 | - | TGTGCCAGCAGTGAAAGCCGGAAACTAGCGGGACCTAACGAGCAGTACTTC | CASSESRKLAGPNEQYF
TRBD1 | TRBJ1-2 | TRBV4-3 | once | TGCGCCAGCAGCCAAGAGTGGGACAGACAGGATGGCTACACCTTC | CASSQEWDRQDGYTF
TRBD1 | TRBJ1-1 | TRBV2 | - | TGTGCCAGCAGTGAAAGGGGGACAGGGTACACTGAAGCTTTCTTT | CASSERGTGYTEAFF
- | TRBJ1-3 | TRBV6-6 | - | TGTGCCGGCAGTTACTCGGAAGGGGGTGGAAACACCATATATTTT | CAGSYSEGGGNTIYF
TRBD1 | TRBJ2-3 | TRBV7-8 | - | TGTGCCAGCAGTTCGAGACAGGGCGACACAGATACGCAGTATTTT | CASSSRQGDTDTQYF
TRBD2 | TRBJ2-1 | TRBV4-2 | - | TGTGCCAGCAGCCAAGATAAGGCTAGCGGGATCAATGAGCAGTTCTTC | CASSQDKASGINEQFF
- | TRBJ2-2 | TRBV7-9 | - | TGTGCCAGCACCGAGGGCGTTCGGGACACCGGGGAGCTGTTTTTT | CASTEGVRDTGELFF
TRBD1 | TRBJ1-2 | TRBV19 | few | TGTGCCAGTAGTAGAGGACAGGCTAACTATGGCTACACCTTC | CASSRGQANYGYTF
TRBD1 | TRBJ2-7 | TRBV2 | few | TGTGCCAGCTACGCTAGTCGGACAGGCGAGAGCTCCTACGAGCAGTACTTC | CASYASRTGESSYEQYF
- | TRBJ2-2 | TRBV5-4 | - | TGTGCCAGCAGCTTGGGACTGAACACCGGGGAGCTGTTTTTT | CASSLGLNTGELFF
TRBD1 | TRBJ2-7 | TRBV4-2 | - | TGTGCCAGCAGCCAACACGACAGGGGCGAGCAGTACTTC | CASSQHDRGEQYF
- | TRBJ1-6 | TRBV7-8 | - | TGTGCCAGCAGCCCCGGGGTTAATTCACCCCTCCACTTT | CASSPGVNSPLHF
TRBD1 | TRBJ1-6 | TRBV19 | few | TGTGCCAGTAGTACTACAGGGGGAAATTCACCCCTCCACTTT | CASSTTGGNSPLHF
- | TRBJ2-7 | TRBV13 | - | TGTGCCAGCAGGAGAGGGGGGGCGAAATACGAGCAGTACTTC | CASRRGGAKYEQYF
TRBD2 | TRBJ2-7 | TRBV7-6 | - | TGTGCCAGCAGCTTACAGGGAGGGGCAGGGTCCTACGAGCAGTACTTC | CASSLQGGAGSYEQYF
TRBD1 | TRBJ2-2 | TRBV12-5 | - | TGTGCTAGTGGTTTAAGACAGGGTGACACCGGGGAGCTGTTTTTT | CASGLRQGDTGELFF
TRBD1 | TRBJ2-7 | TRBV5-1 | - | TGCGCCAGCAGCTTGGAACCCCCGGGACAGGGTTACGAGCAGTACTTC | CASSLEPPGQGYEQYF
TRBD2 | TRBJ2-1 | TRBV19 | few | TGTGCCAGTAGTACCGAAGCGGGGGCACACTACAATGAGCAGTTCTTC | CASSTEAGAHYNEQFF
- | TRBJ1-4 | TRBV10-3 | - | TGTGCCATCAGCGACGGACATAATGAAAAACTGTTTTTT | CAISDGHNEKLFF
- | TRBJ2-7 | TRBV27 | - | TGTGCCAGCAGTTTAGAGGGCGTCTACGAGCAGTACTTC | CASSLEGVYEQYF
TRBD2 | TRBJ2-3 | TRBV5-6 | few | TGTGCCAGCAGCTTGTACTGGCTAGCGGACACAGATACGCAGTATTTT | CASSLYWLADTDTQYF
- | TRBJ2-7 | TRBV4-1 | - | TGCGCCAGCAGCCTCGCATCGGTTAGCGGCTACGAGCAGTACTTC | CASSLASVSGYEQYF
TRBD1 | TRBJ1-1 | TRBV2 | - | TGTGCCAGCAGCTCGGACAGGAGGTCGTCCTGGGCTTTCTTT | CASSSDRRSSWAFF
TRBD2 | TRBJ2-1 | TRBV5-1 | - | TGCGCCAGCAGCTCTAGCGGGACAGATTGGAATGAGCAGTTCTTC | CASSSSGTDWNEQFF
TRBD1 | TRBJ2-7 | TRBV19 | - | TGTGCCAGTAGAAGGGACAGTTTCTACGAGCAGTACTTC | CASRRDSFYEQYF
- | TRBJ2-5 | TRBV5-5 | - | TGTGCCAGCAGCCTGGAACTGGGGCGGGAGACCCAGTACTTC | CASSLELGRETQYF
TRBD1 | TRBJ2-7 | TRBV5-4 | - | TGTGCCAGCAGCCCCCGGACAGGGCAAGAGCAGTACTTC | CASSPRTGQEQYF
- | TRBJ2-1 | TRBV6-5 | - | TGTGCCAGCAGCGTTGAGGGCCGGGTGAGTGAGCAGTTCTTC | CASSVEGRVSEQFF
TRBD1 | TRBJ1-4 | TRBV2 | - | TGTGCCAGCAGTTCTGACAGGGGTCGGGAAAAACTGTTTTTT | CASSSDRGREKLFF
TRBD2 | TRBJ2-3 | TRBV10-3 | - | TGTGCCATCAGTGAGAAAACTAGCGGGACGGGAAATACGCAGTATTTT | CAISEKTSGTGNTQYF
- | TRBJ2-1 | TRBV19 | - | TGTGCCAGTAGTATTAGAGCGGAGCGGCAGTTCTTC | CASSIRAERQFF
- | TRBJ1-1 | TRBV11-2 | - | TGTGCCAGCAGCTTGGTGGGGAGCAGCTTGAACACTGAAGCTTTCTTT | CASSLVGSSLNTEAFF
TRBD2 | TRBJ2-7 | TRBV6-1 | - | TGTGCCATAGAGCGGGGCTCCTACGAGCAGTACTTC | CAIERGSYEQYF
- | TRBJ1-3 | TRBV25-1 | - | TGTGCCAGCTGCCCCTTGGGGGGGACGAGTGGAAACACCATATATTTT | CASCPLGGTSGNTIYF
TRBD1 | TRBJ1-1 | TRBV6-4 | - | TGTGCCAGCAGTCTTAACAGGGGGCGGAGAGCTTTCTTT | CASSLNRGRRAFF
TRBD1 | TRBJ1-1 | TRBV5-1 | few | TGCGCCAGCAGCATGGGACAGAAGAACACTGAAGCTTTCTTT | CASSMGQKNTEAFF
TRBD2 | TRBJ2-5 | TRBV28 | once | TGTGCCAGCAGTTTCGCGGGGGGGAGGCAAGAGACCCAGTACTTC | CASSFAGGRQETQYF
- | TRBJ2-7 | TRBV6-6 | few | TGTGCCAGCAGTTACTCGCGCGGGGACTCCTACGAGCAGTACTTC | CASSYSRGDSYEQYF
TRBD1 | TRBJ2-6 | TRBV18 | - | TGTGCCAGCTCACCACGGACAGGGGGCGGGGCTGGGGCCAACGTCCTGACTTTC | CASSPRTGGGAGANVLTF
TRBD1 | TRBJ2-5 | TRBV7-9 | - | TGTGCCAGCAGCCCAGGGACAGTCCCATCCGAGACCCAGTACTTC | CASSPGTVPSETQYF
- | TRBJ2-2 | TRBV7-2 | - | TGTGCCAGCAGCCTCGTCTCCACCGGGGAGCTGTTTTTT | CASSLVSTGELFF
TRBD2 | TRBJ2-5 | TRBV7-2 | few | TGTGCCAGCAGCCTGACTAGCGGGAGTGAGACCCAGTACTTC | CASSLTSGSETQYF
TRBD2 | TRBJ2-7 | TRBV14 | - | TGTGCCAGCAGCTCAATAGCGGGAGGGCCGGTCGAGCAGTACTTC | CASSSIAGGPVEQYF